This TCR beta chain originates from a study of T cell responses to AZD1222 COVID-19 vaccine. Findings and limits, study-wide: Nearly half of spike-specific TCRs reportedly target variant regions that are unmutated in the B.1.351 and B.1.1.7 variants. The peak T cell response came first, and repertoires were sampled only after it.

Sequencing was performed with immunoSEQ multiplex PCR; in TCRdb, only in-frame clones are kept and a portion is missing. The table includes 95,000 to 150,000 clones, roughly 90% detected once. Points on this clone: Antigen: not known.

Germline values: CDR1 MDHEN, CDR2 SYDVKM. CDR3 length equals 13 residues. With 6 bases clipped from V and 12 bases from J, the junction kept 10 bases outside the gene matches. The chain joins TRBV28 to TRBJ2-7; 11 positions agree with TRBD2. The receptor was derived from an adult in good health. The sequenced sample was peripheral blood, obtained on day 0 of AZD1222 vaccination. CDR3 bases: TGTGCCAGCAGCTCCGGGACTAGCGGAGGGCGGTACTTC. Translating gives CASSSGTSGGRYF.